Each of the 25 T cell receptor beta chains below was sequenced from the same sample in a study of CD8 T cells in Susac syndrome. RNA, at about 0.5 to 1 ug, was reverse transcribed with random hexamers. TCRdb reprocessed the immunoSEQ multiplex PCR reads via MiXCR and lists one record per CDR3 protein. This table holds around 150,000 distinct CDR3 sequences, approximately 95% found once. The sample was CD8+ T cells from PBMCs. The receptors shown here come from a human donor in good health.

In DNA, the CDR3 is TGCGCCAGCAGCCAAGATAATTTGGCCTACAATGAGCAGTTCTTC. This sequence encodes CASSQDNLAYNEQFF. The chain links TRBV4-1 to TRBJ2-1; D call uncertain. V shed 0 bases and J shed 2 bases, with 8 bases lying between them. CDR1 and CDR2 (germline): MGHRA, YSYEKL. The CDR3 totals 15 residues.

The chain carries TRBV13 and TRBJ2-1; D ambiguous. Germline V CDR1 and CDR2: PRHDT, FYEKMQ (reference sequence). The length of the CDR3 is 14 residues. Trimming pared 3 bases from V and 6 bases from J, leaving 12 bases between. The CDR3 nucleotides are TGTGCCAGCAGCTTCCCACGGGCGGCCAATGAGCAGTTCTTC. Amino acids: CASSFPRAANEQFF.

This rearrangement joins TRBV13 to TRBJ2-1; D is perhaps TRBD2 (5 bases). CDR3 length equals 12 residues. Trimming took off 4 bases at V and 8 bases at J, with 9 bases between the two ends. Germline CDR1 and CDR2: PRHDT and FYEKMQ (reference sequence). CDR3 nucleotides: TGTGCCAGCAGCTATGACTATCATGAGCAGTTCTTC. Amino acid sequence: CASSYDYHEQFF.

V usage is TRBV7-8 and J usage is TRBJ2-5; no clear D gene. V was pared by 5 bases and J by 1 base, with 8 bases between. CDR1 SGHVS and CDR2 FQNEAQ come from the germline V gene. The CDR3 has 13 amino acids. The CDR3 reads CASSPTPQETQYF. Here the CDR3 DNA reads TGTGCCAGCAGCCCGACCCCCCAAGAGACCCAGTACTTC.

The V and J genes are TRBV30 and TRBJ2-3, with TRBD2 identical over 7 bases. V was clipped by 2 bases and J by 2 bases; unmatched bases: 4. The germline V gene has CDR1 GTSNPN and CDR2 SVGIG (reference sequence). The CDR3 has 14 amino acids. The CDR3 loop reads CAWSSAGLTDTQYF. The CDR3 DNA is TGTGCCTGGAGTTCAGCGGGACTCACAGATACGCAGTATTTT.

The chain joins TRBV7-9 to TRBJ1-5; TRBD1 is a possible D gene (5 bases). The CDR3 has 11 residues. Per the germline V gene, CDR1 is SEHNR and CDR2 is FQNEAQ (reference sequence). V was trimmed by 5 bases and J by 12 bases, leaving 11 bases between them. The CDR3 is CASSDDSIQHF. The DNA of the CDR3 is TGTGCCAGCAGCGACGACAGCATCCAGCATTTT.

V and J are TRBV6-5 and TRBJ2-1, with D unresolved. The CDR3 extends over 14 amino acids. CDR1 and CDR2 (germline): MNHEY, SVGAGI. The ends were cut back, 0 bases at V and 4 bases at J, with 7 bases in the middle. The CDR3 region has the DNA TGTGCCAGCAGTTACTCGGCGTCGTACAATGAGCAGTTCTTC. Encoded protein: CASSYSASYNEQFF.

The genes are TRBV13 and TRBJ1-1; D gene unclear. V gave up 1 base and J gave up 1 base, with 7 bases separating them. CDR1 is PRHDT and CDR2 is FYEKMQ in the germline V gene (reference sequence). This CDR3 spans 14 amino acids. Here the CDR3 DNA reads TGTGCCAGCAGCTTAGTTGGAGAGAACACTGAAGCTTTCTTT. Residues: CASSLVGENTEAFF.

V is TRBV11-2 and J is TRBJ1-2; the D is unclear. CDR3 length equals 13 residues. Trimming took 3 bases from V and 4 from J, leaving 9 bases between them. Germline V gene lookup returns CDR1 SGHAT and CDR2 FQNNGV. CDR3 sequence reads: CASSFSGSYGYTF. CDR3 nucleotide sequence: TGTGCCAGCAGCTTCTCTGGGAGCTATGGCTACACCTTC.

On this clonotype: One junction end disagrees with the germline gene, perhaps due to a read error. The chain has TRBV27 and TRBJ2-7; 13 positions agree with TRBD2. This CDR3 has 15 residues. Germline-derived CDR1 and CDR2 are MNHEY and SMNVEV (reference sequence). Here the CDR3 reads CASSVSGTSGTEQYF. The CDR3 DNA is TGTGCCAGCAGTGTATCCGGGACTAGCGGGACCGAGCAGTACTTC.

This clonotype was counted once. The chain is built from TRBV4-1 and TRBJ2-1; 9 bases map to TRBD1. Germline V gene sequence: CDR1 MGHRA, CDR2 YSYEKL. The J segment lost 7 bases and the V segment lost 4 bases, leaving 8 bases of the junction unmatched. CDR3 length: 15 residues. The CDR3 spells CASSPRDRVSNEQFF. CDR3 DNA sequence: TGCGCCAGCAGCCCCCGGGACAGGGTATCGAATGAGCAGTTCTTC.

The chain couples TRBV14 to TRBJ2-3, with 11 bases fitting TRBD2. V dropped 3 bases and J dropped 6; count of bases not matched to a gene: 8. Germline-derived CDR1 and CDR2 are SGHDN and FVKESK. The CDR3 has 16 residues. CDR3 loop: CASSHRTSGPEDTQYF. CDR3 nucleotide sequence: TGTGCCAGCAGCCACCGGACTAGCGGGCCAGAGGATACGCAGTATTTT. The full variable domain, rest sourced from reference TRBV14 and TRBJ2-3, is EAGVTQFPSHSVIEKGQTVTLRCDPISGHDNLYWYRRVMGKEIKFLLHFVKESKQDESGMPNNRFLAERTGGTYSTLKVQPAELEDSGVYFCASSHRTSGPEDTQYFGPGTRLTVL.

The chain couples TRBV24-1 to TRBJ2-3, with D possibly matching TRBD2 (6 bases). The CDR3 consists of 14 residues. Germline V gene data show CDR1 as KGHDR and CDR2 as SFDVKD. Deletions cut 8 bases from V and 1 base from J, with 12 bases between. CDR3 bases: TGTGCCACCACGGGAGAAGACGGCACAGATACGCAGTATTTT. It specifies CATTGEDGTDTQYF.

This chain links TRBV30 with TRBJ1-1; no firm D call. Germline V gene sequence: CDR1 GTSNPN, CDR2 SVGIG (reference sequence). The CDR3 has 13 residues. V was cut by 1 base and J by 0 bases, with 6 bases left in between. Here the CDR3 reads CAWSGRMNTEAFF. CDR3 in DNA: TGTGCCTGGAGTGGGCGGATGAACACTGAAGCTTTCTTT.

The gene calls are TRBV10-2 and TRBJ2-6; 9 bases are a match to TRBD1. After removal of 4 bases from V and 1 base from J, the junction contained 2 bases not matched to a gene. The CDR3 loop spans 16 amino acids. From germline, CDR1 is WSHSY and CDR2 SAAADI. CDR3 loop: CASSADRGSGANVLTF. In DNA form, the CDR3 reads TGCGCCAGCAGTGCGGACAGGGGTTCTGGGGCCAACGTCCTGACTTTC.

The chain joins TRBV30 to TRBJ2-7; D unresolved. The germline V gene encodes CDR1 GTSNPN and CDR2 SVGIG (reference sequence). V was cut by 0 bases and J by 7 bases, with 10 bases left in between. The length of the CDR3 is 12 residues. This CDR3 is CAWSVSDGEQYF. CDR3 DNA: TGTGCCTGGAGTGTATCCGACGGGGAGCAGTACTTC. The full variable domain, its missing parts supplied by reference TRBV30 and TRBJ2-7, is SQTIHQWPATLVQPVGSPLSLECTVEGTSNPNLYWYRQAAGRGLQLLFYSVGIGQISSEVPQNLSASRPQDRQFILSSKKLLLSDSGFYLCAWSVSDGEQYFGPGTRLTVT.

The rearrangement uses TRBV24-1 and TRBJ2-7; perhaps TRBD1 as D (6 bases). The CDR3 is made up of 13 amino acids. The V and J ends lost 4 bases and 4 bases respectively, with 10 bases between them. CDR1 KGHDR and CDR2 SFDVKD come from the germline V gene. Here the CDR3 reads CATSDATGYEQYF. CDR3 nucleotides: TGTGCCACCAGTGACGCTACAGGGTACGAGCAGTACTTC.

This clonotype was found once. V is TRBV4-1 and J is TRBJ2-1; 7 positions match TRBD2. CDR3 length: 14 residues. CDR1 is MGHRA, CDR2 YSYEKL, per germline. The ends lost 8 bases at V and 6 bases at J; junction bases unmatched: 10. CDR3 bases: TGCGCCAGCGCCCTAGCGGCTGTGGGCAATGAGCAGTTCTTC. It translates to CASALAAVGNEQFF.

The chain is built from TRBV29-1 and TRBJ2-7, with D possibly matching TRBD2 (6 bases). Trimming cost V 3 bases and J 6 bases, with 12 bases left between them. The CDR3 is made up of 12 amino acids. Looked up from germline, CDR1 is SQVTM and CDR2 is ANQGSEA. CDR3 DNA: TGCAGCGTTGAGGGACTGGGTGCCGAGCAGTACTTC. Protein sequence: CSVEGLGAEQYF.

A single count supports this clonotype. V usage is TRBV20-1 and J usage is TRBJ2-7, with D unresolved. The CDR3 has 12 residues. CDR1 DFQATT and CDR2 SNEGSKA come from the germline V gene (reference sequence). V was pared by 3 bases and J by 4 bases, with 10 bases between. This chain's CDR3 is CSASGSGYEQYF. The CDR3 nucleotides read TGCAGTGCTAGTGGTTCCGGATACGAGCAGTACTTC.

This clonotype was counted once. CDR3 protein: CASSPGGSGYTF. The CDR3 DNA sequence: TGTGCCAGCAGTCCGGGAGGGTCAGGCTACACCTTC. This chain links TRBV27 with TRBJ1-2; no reliable D call. Germline V gene lookup returns CDR1 MNHEY and CDR2 SMNVEV (reference sequence). The CDR3 extends over 12 amino acids. V shed 5 bases and J shed 8 bases, with 12 bases lying between them.

This clonotype has just one count. Here the CDR3 DNA reads TGTGCCAGCAGTCCCGTTCCAGGGGACGAAAAACTGTTTTTT. It is translated as CASSPVPGDEKLFF. The chain has TRBV27 and TRBJ1-4, with D perhaps matching TRBD1 (6 bases). The CDR3 covers 14 residues. The germline CDR1 and CDR2 sequences are MNHEY and SMNVEV (reference sequence). Trimming took 5 bases from V and 8 from J, leaving 15 bases between them.

The chain is built from TRBV29-1 and TRBJ2-1; 10 bases map to TRBD2. Trimming at V came to 2 bases and at J to 3 bases, leaving 1 base not matched to a gene. Germline V gives CDR1 SQVTM, CDR2 ANQGSEA. CDR3 size: 14 residues. The CDR3 sequence is CSVESSGSYNEQFF. The CDR3 DNA reads as TGCAGCGTTGAATCTAGCGGGAGCTACAATGAGCAGTTCTTC.

The chain has TRBV27 and TRBJ2-7; TRBD1 agrees at 7 bases. CDR1 is MNHEY and CDR2 is SMNVEV in the germline V gene (reference sequence). V was clipped by 7 bases and J by 3 bases; unmatched bases: 6. CDR3 length equals 13 residues. The CDR3, as DNA: TGTGCCAGCAAACCGGGACAGAACTACGAGCAGTACTTC. This sequence encodes CASKPGQNYEQYF.

The chain combines TRBV27 with TRBJ1-2, with D uncertain. Germline V gene data show CDR1 as MNHEY and CDR2 as SMNVEV (reference sequence). There are 13 residues in the CDR3. Trimming took off 3 bases at V and 2 bases at J, with 7 bases between the two ends. The CDR3 is CASSFAENYGYTF. DNA of the CDR3: TGTGCCAGCAGTTTCGCGGAGAACTATGGCTACACCTTC.